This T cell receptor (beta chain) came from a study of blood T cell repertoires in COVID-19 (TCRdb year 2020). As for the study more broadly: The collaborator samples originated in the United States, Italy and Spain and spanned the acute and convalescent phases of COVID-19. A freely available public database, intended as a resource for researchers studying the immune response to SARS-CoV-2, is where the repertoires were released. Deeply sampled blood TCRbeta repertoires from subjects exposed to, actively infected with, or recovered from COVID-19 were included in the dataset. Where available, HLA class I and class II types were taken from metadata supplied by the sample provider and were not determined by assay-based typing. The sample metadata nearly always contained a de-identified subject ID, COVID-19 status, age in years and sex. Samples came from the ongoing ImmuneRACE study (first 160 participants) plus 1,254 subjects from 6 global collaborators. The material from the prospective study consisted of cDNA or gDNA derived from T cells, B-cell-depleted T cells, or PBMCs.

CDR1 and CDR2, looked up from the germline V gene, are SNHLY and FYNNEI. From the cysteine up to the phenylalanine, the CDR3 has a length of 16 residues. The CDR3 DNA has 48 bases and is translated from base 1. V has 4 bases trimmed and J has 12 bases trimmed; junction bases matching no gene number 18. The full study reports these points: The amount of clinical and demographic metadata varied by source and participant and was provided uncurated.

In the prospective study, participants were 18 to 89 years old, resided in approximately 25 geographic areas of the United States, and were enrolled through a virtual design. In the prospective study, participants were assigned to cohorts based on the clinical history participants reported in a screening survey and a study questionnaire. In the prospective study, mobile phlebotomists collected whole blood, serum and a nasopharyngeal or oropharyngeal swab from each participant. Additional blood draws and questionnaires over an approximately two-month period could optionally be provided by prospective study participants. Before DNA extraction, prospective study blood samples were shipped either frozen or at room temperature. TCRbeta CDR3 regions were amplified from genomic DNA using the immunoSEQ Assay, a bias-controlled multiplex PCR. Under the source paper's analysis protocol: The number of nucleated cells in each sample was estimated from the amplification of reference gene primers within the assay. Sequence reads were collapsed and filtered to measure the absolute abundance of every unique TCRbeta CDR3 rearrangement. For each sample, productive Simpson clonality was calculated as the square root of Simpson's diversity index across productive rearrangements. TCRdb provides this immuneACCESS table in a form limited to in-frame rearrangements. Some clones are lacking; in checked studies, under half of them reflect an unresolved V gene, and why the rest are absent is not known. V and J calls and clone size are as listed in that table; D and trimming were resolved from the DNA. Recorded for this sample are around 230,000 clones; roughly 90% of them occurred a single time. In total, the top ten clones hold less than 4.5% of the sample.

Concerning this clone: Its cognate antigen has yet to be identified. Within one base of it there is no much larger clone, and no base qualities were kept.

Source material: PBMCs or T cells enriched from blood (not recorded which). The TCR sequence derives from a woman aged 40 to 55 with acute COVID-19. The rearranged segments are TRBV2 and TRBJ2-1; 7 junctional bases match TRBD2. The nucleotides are TGTGCCAGCAGTGTCCCCCGGGACTACACCTTCTCAGGGCAGTTCTTC. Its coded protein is CASSVPRDYTFSGQFF.